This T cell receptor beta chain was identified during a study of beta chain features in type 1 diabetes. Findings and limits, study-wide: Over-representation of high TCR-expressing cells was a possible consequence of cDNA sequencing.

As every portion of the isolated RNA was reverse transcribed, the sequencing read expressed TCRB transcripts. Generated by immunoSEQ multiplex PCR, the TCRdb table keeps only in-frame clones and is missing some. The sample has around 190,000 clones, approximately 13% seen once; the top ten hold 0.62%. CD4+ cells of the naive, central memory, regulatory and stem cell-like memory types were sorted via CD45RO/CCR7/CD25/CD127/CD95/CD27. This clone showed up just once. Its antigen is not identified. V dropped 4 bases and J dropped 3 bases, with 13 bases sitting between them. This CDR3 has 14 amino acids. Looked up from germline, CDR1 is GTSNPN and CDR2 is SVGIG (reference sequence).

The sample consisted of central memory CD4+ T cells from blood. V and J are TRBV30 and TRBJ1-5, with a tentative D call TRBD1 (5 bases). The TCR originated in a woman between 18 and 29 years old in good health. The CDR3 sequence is CAWKVDSLNQPQHF. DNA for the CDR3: TGTGCCTGGAAAGTAGACAGTCTCAATCAGCCCCAGCATTTT. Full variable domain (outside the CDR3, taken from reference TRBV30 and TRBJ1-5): SQTIHQWPATLVQPVGSPLSLECTVEGTSNPNLYWYRQAAGRGLQLLFYSVGIGQISSEVPQNLSASRPQDRQFILSSKKLLLSDSGFYLCAWKVDSLNQPQHFGDGTRLSIL.